This TCR beta chain was captured by sequencing in a study of Ad26.COV2.S vaccination and SARS-CoV-2 variants (dated by TCRdb to the early 2020s). Study-level background: Donors in the vaccine arm were drawn from COV1001, a multicentre, randomized, double-blind, placebo-controlled phase I-IIa trial testing Ad26.COV2.S in healthy adults. Ad26.COV2.S was given intramuscularly at 5x10^10 or 1x10^11 viral particles, as a single shot or as two shots 56 days apart. TCRbeta repertoire sequencing was used to assess the specificity and breadth of SARS-CoV-2-reactive T cell receptors after Ad26.COV2.S vaccination. A total of 32 samples were included in the TCR-sequenced set, comprising 19 Ad26.COV2.S vaccine recipients, 5 placebo recipients and 8 SARS-CoV-2 convalescent individuals. Trial participants were randomized into five groups of five, in which low-dose or high-dose Ad26.COV2.S was given once or twice, or placebo was given on both occasions. Throughout the experiments and outcome assessment, investigators stayed blinded to trial group allocation.

On this clone itself: Its antigen is unknown. Per-base quality was not reported, and no clone a single base away is much larger than it.

The sample's treatment or condition label is to be understood as: around 19 received Ad26.COV2.S at low or high dose, single or two shots; about 5 received placebo; per-sample allocation not given. For vaccine and placebo recipients, the sequenced repertoires came from samples collected on day 63 after the first injection. Between 29 July and 7 August 2020, Cohort 1b enrolled 20 to 30 adults aged 18-55 years at one site in Boston, USA. As a vaccine, Ad26.COV2.S was a replication-incompetent adenovirus type 26 vector that expressed a prefusion-stabilized SARS-CoV-2 spike protein derived from the original Wuhan strain. The paper as a whole reports these results and caveats: Higher spike-specific TCR breadth was observed in Ad26.COV2.S recipients than in placebo recipients (P = 0.0014). Comparable non-spike TCR breadth was observed between vaccine and placebo recipients, consistent with only spike being contained in the vaccine. After vaccination, spike-specific CD8+ and CD4+ T cell responses were reported to show substantial breadth. The authors noted that total T cell responses may have been underestimated by the TCR breadth and depth analyses. The study was not powered to compare responses between vaccine doses or regimens.

The immunoSEQ Assay was the method used to sequence TCRbeta CDR3 regions. After extraction, genomic DNA underwent amplification by bias-controlled multiplex PCR, followed by high-throughput sequencing. The authors' pipeline ran thus. Collapsing and filtering of sequences were performed to quantify the absolute abundance of each unique TCRbeta CDR3 region. Usable DNA was measured by amplifying reference genes present in all nucleated cells, and TCRbeta template counts were normalized to that usable DNA to estimate T cell fraction. Repertoire TCRs were annotated as SARS-CoV-2-specific when V gene, CDR3 amino acid sequence and J gene were exactly matched to a known reactive TCR set. The reference SARS-CoV-2 TCR set was obtained from MIRA and was filtered for enrichment in COVID-19-positive ImmuneCODE repertoires, whereby public or cross-reactive TCRs were removed. Drawing on the MIRA antigens, annotated TCRs were analysed further at the level of specific ORF or position within ORF. Breadth was defined as annotated unique rearrangements over total unique productive rearrangements; depth was the summed frequency of those rearrangements. Two-sided Wilcoxon rank-sum tests were used to compare TCR breadth between groups. Not all clones reach the TCRdb copy of this immuneACCESS table, which keeps in-frame sequences only. Checked studies attribute under half of the gap to unresolved V genes and leave the rest unexplained. V and J calls and clone size are as listed in that table; D and trimming were resolved from the DNA. This sample gives more than 300,000 clones in total; around 88% of them show up just once. About 10% of the sample belongs to the ten largest clones.

For CDR1 and CDR2, the germline V gene lists SGDLS and YYNGEE. Reading from cysteine to phenylalanine, the CDR3 counts 15 amino acids. Only the CDR3 DNA is retained, 45 bases long and in frame from the first base. V is trimmed back by 5 bases and J by 4 bases, and the junction contains 11 bases that no gene match accounts for. The rearranged chain carries TRBV9 and TRBJ1-1, and TRBD1 matches 7 of the central bases. The material was peripheral blood, obtained in a trial of Ad26.COV2.S vaccine versus placebo. This TCR was sampled from a person between 18 and 59 years old who received the Ad26.COV2.S COVID-19 vaccine or a placebo. Here is the DNA: TGTGCCAGCAGGGCCCCCGGGACAGAGAGCACTGAAGCTTTCTTT. Its translation reads: CASRAPGTESTEAFF.